The clone carrying this T cell receptor beta chain was seen a handful of times. What it binds is unknown. The library targeted TCRbeta and was prepared with unique molecular identifiers. TCRdb fed the PCR reads into MiXCR, producing one record per CDR3 protein. There are a few hundred thousand distinct CDR3 sequences in the sample; under 15% occur only once, and around 2% lies in the top ten. Trimming stripped 5 bases from V and 3 bases from J, with 5 bases between. This CDR3 is built from 11 residues. In germline, CDR1 is SGHTA, CDR2 FQGNSA. This entry comes from a study of T-cell reconstitution after alpha-beta-depleted transplantation in children. Study-level points and caveats: T-cell counts and diversity were attributed mostly to newly produced T cells one year after transplant. The origin of high day-60 TCRbeta diversity in some patients lay in surviving recipient T cells and thymic progenitors. Several hundred graft clones that had expanded were reportedly the source of alpha-beta T cells about two months after transplant.

The chain combines TRBV7-2 with TRBJ2-7; D call uncertain. The source material was PBMCs, mostly from graft donor cells, sampled 360 days after TCRalphabeta/CD19-depleted stem cell transplant. This clonotype was sampled from a male patient between 10 and 17 years old who had a stem cell transplant for acute myeloid leukemia, so the T cells may come from the graft donor. CDR3 in amino acids: CASSHHYEQYF. The DNA of the CDR3 is TGTGCCAGCAGCCACCACTACGAGCAGTACTTC.